This T cell receptor beta chain was documented in a study of T cells in Graves' hyperthyroidism and ophthalmopathy. The study, taken as a whole, reports: Through a model of 13 V-J features, ophthalmopathy was separated from stable hyperthyroidism.

From RNA transcripts, TCR beta CDR3 regions were amplified. With the HTBI primer set, the TCR CDR3 went through a first round of RT-PCR. TCRdb fed the multiplex PCR reads into MiXCR, producing one record per CDR3 protein. The table has around 490,000 distinct CDR3 sequences, about 20% seen once. Notes on this clonotype: What it binds is not known.

The CDR3 has 14 amino acids. Germline V gives CDR1 SQVTM, CDR2 ANQGSEA. Between the trimmed V and J ends, which lost 4 bases and 3 bases, there was a span of 14 bases. The source material was blood. This TCR was recovered from a man aged 35-49 years with Graves' ophthalmopathy. The chain uses TRBV29-1 and TRBJ2-3; no reliable D call. DNA for the CDR3: TGCAGCGTTGTGAGTGTCATAGCTACAGATACGCAGTATTTT. This translates into CSVVSVIATDTQYF.